This TCR beta chain was documented in a study of siplizumab effects on memory and regulatory T cells. Whole-study findings and limits: A minor share of alloreactive clones matched unstimulated subsets. There was no confirmation of the suppressive function of proliferating Tregs from siplizumab cultures. Under siplizumab, alloreactive sequences traced to unstimulated CD4+ memory cells were significantly reduced.

Points on this clone: Its antigen remains unknown.

Using immunoSEQ multiplex PCR, the repertoire was profiled, and TCRdb retains in-frame clones only, with some absent. This table holds over 70,000 clones, 85% to 95% found once. Germline values: CDR1 LNHDA, CDR2 SQIVND (reference sequence). With 6 bases removed from V and 5 bases from J, the gap between germline ends came to 17 bases. The length of the CDR3 is 15 residues. The sequenced sample was CD8+ T cells sorted from blood. The chain links TRBV19 to TRBJ2-4; D may be TRBD1 (8 bases). The origin of this receptor is a human donor in good health. For the CDR3, the DNA is TGTGCCAGTAGCCTGGACAGGGAGGGACAAAACATTCAGTACTTC. It is translated as CASSLDREGQNIQYF.